The source of this T cell receptor beta chain is a study of cytomegalovirus exposure and HLA in healthy donors. Study-level results: Most TCRs appeared rarely, but some public TCRs recurred in many donors.

The CDR3 totals 16 residues. Germline-derived CDR1 and CDR2 are LGHNA and YNFKEQ. Turning to this clone: Its cognate antigen is unknown.

13 Jbeta primers and 60 Vbeta primers were used for the PCR. Assay used: immunoSEQ multiplex PCR; TCRdb lists only in-frame clones, some missing. The top ten hold 4.2% of the sample, which has fewer than 110,000 clones, over 75% seen once. The receptor was derived from a male donor in good health and CMV-seronegative. The V and J genes are TRBV4-2 and TRBJ2-5, with D possibly matching TRBD2 (5 bases). The end of the DNA is better explained by TRBJ2-7, so the J call may be wrong. Material for sequencing was PBMCs. This CDR3 is CASSQGSVGVSYEQYF. As DNA, the CDR3 is TGTGCCAGCAGCCAAGGTTCGGTCGGGGTCTCCTACGAGCAGTACTTC.